This T cell receptor beta chain originates from a study of memory CD8 T cells in hepatitis C reinfection. Turning to the study itself: A couple of donors cleared primary HCV but became chronic after reinfection. HCV reinfection: RNA-positive following two negative tests at least 60 days apart. Late/post reinfection sampling occurred 12 to 24 weeks after detected reinfection.

Some clones are missing from TCRdb's copy, which holds only in-frame ones; the method was immunoSEQ multiplex PCR. The sample includes around 45,000 clones, roughly 89% of them seen just once. Time point defined: late/post reinfection, 12 to 24 weeks after detection. The sorted cells went straight to TCR sequencing with no prior in vitro expansion. At all three reinfection time points, viable CD3+ CD8+ CD45RO- cells from a couple of donors served as controls. From germline, CDR1 is LNHDA and CDR2 SQIVND (reference sequence). The CDR3 runs to 12 residues. V trimming: 8 bases; J trimming: 6 bases; junction bases outside the gene matches: 2.

This chain uses TRBV19 with TRBJ1-2, with 11 bases aligning to TRBD1. This clonotype was obtained from a man aged 18-30 years with hepatitis C virus infection. Specimen: naive CD8+ T cells sorted from blood. The CDR3 reads CASGQGANGYTF. The DNA of the CDR3 is TGTGCCAGTGGACAGGGGGCGAATGGCTACACCTTC.